These 2 T cell receptor beta chains were all obtained from the same sample, sequenced in a study of blood T cell repertoires in COVID-19. Method: immunoSEQ multiplex PCR; TCRdb's copy keeps in-frame clones and lacks some. The repertoire consists of approximately 220,000 clones, with 65% to 90% occurring once and the leading ten covering about 4.5%. The material sequenced was peripheral blood. These receptors were obtained from a man aged 45-65 years with acute or convalescent COVID-19.

The chain couples TRBV7-2 to TRBJ1-3; 7 bases line up with TRBD1. Germline lookup yields CDR1 SGHTA and CDR2 FQGNSA. J lost 4 bases, V lost 4 bases, and 7 bases had no gene match. CDR3 size: 15 residues. CDR3 nucleotides: TGTGCCAGCAGCTCATTTCAGGGGGAAGGAAACACCATATATTTT. It codes for CASSSFQGEGNTIYF.

V is TRBV9 and J is TRBJ1-1, with D perhaps TRBD1 (5 bases). The V and J ends lost 7 bases and 1 base respectively, with 14 bases between them. The length of the CDR3 is 14 residues. Germline values: CDR1 SGDLS, CDR2 YYNGEE. Here the CDR3 reads CASAGGAENTEAFF. CDR3 coding DNA: TGTGCCAGCGCAGGCGGGGCGGAGAACACTGAAGCTTTCTTT.